This TCR beta chain was recorded in a study of cytomegalovirus exposure and HLA in healthy donors. This clone was counted a few times. Both 60 Vbeta primers and 13 Jbeta primers went into the PCR. The repertoire was sequenced with immunoSEQ multiplex PCR; TCRdb's copy has only in-frame clones and lacks some. Of 40,000 to 45,000 clones in the sample, 87% were seen once. Germline V gene data show CDR1 as SGHRS and CDR2 as YFSETQ. V was trimmed by 4 bases and J by 9 bases, leaving 26 bases between them. This CDR3 spans 17 amino acids. The genes are TRBV5-1 and TRBJ2-1; perhaps TRBD2 as D (5 bases). The source is a woman between 40 and 55 years old in good health and CMV-seropositive. The sequenced sample was PBMCs. The DNA of the CDR3 is TGCGCCAGCAGCCCGCTCCCTACTAGTTTTGGTAGTGGTGAGCAGTTCTTC. This gives the protein CASSPLPTSFGSGEQFF.